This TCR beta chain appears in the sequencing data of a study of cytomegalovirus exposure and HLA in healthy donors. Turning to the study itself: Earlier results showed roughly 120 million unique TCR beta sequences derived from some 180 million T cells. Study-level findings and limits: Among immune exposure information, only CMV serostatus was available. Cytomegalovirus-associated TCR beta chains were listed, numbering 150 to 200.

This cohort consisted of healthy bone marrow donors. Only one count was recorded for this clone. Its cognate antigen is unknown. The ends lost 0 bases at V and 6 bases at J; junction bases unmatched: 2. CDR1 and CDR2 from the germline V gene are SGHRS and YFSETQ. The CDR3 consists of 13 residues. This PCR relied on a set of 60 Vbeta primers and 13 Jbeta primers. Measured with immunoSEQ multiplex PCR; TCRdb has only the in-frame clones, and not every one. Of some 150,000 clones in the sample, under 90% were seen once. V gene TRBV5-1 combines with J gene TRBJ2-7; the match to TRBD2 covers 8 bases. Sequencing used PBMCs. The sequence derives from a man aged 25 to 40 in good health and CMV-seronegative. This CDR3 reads CASSLGLAGEQYF. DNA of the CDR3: TGCGCCAGCAGCTTGGGGCTAGCGGGCGAGCAGTACTTC.